This is a list of T cell receptor beta chains from one sample in a study of T cells after yellow fever vaccination. Each CDR3 protein gets one entry after TCRdb re-called the 5' RACE reads with MiXCR. The sample lists about 340,000 distinct CDR3 sequences, 8.5% to 9% occurring once. The sequencing here drew on PBMCs, taken on the day of the first yellow fever vaccination. These TCRs come from a man aged 18 to 29 who received the YFV17D yellow fever vaccine. Each CDR3 is given with its conserved first and last residue. The order of the fields is D gene, J gene, V gene, clone size, CDR3 protein, CDR3 DNA. The D gene is left open where the match is weak. Rows may omit the clone size; those that give it use once, few, many or a size class.

.	TRBJ2-2	TRBV27	few	CASSHNPNTGELFF	TGTGCCAGCAGCCATAACCCGAACACCGGGGAGCTGTTTTTT
.	TRBJ2-2	TRBV6-5	.	CASSHRVSDTGELFF	TGTGCCAGCAGTCACAGGGTGTCGGACACCGGGGAGCTGTTTTTT
.	TRBJ2-5	TRBV4-2	few	CASSQASRTQYF	TGTGCCAGCAGCCAGGCCAGTCGGACCCAGTACTTC
TRBD2	TRBJ2-3	TRBV2	many	CASSQKRGGPDTQYF	TGTGCCAGCAGTCAAAAGCGGGGGGGCCCAGATACGCAGTATTTT
.	TRBJ1-1	TRBV20-1	few	CSAPREVTEAFF	TGCAGTGCTCCTAGGGAGGTCACTGAAGCTTTCTTT
.	TRBJ1-5	TRBV4-2	few	CASSQGTTSQPQHF	TGTGCCAGCAGCCAGGGTACAACCTCCCAGCCCCAGCATTTT
.	TRBJ1-1	TRBV19	.	CASSIRSTDEAFF	TGTGCCAGTAGTATCCGGTCGACAGATGAAGCTTTCTTT
.	TRBJ1-2	TRBV6-1	.	CASRTGTPSNYGYTF	TGTGCCAGCAGAACCGGGACACCCAGCAACTATGGCTACACCTTC
TRBD2	TRBJ2-2	TRBV18	few	CASSPRNTGGTNTGELFF	TGTGCCAGCTCACCACGGAATACGGGGGGGACGAACACCGGGGAGCTGTTTTTT
.	TRBJ1-2	TRBV7-9	many	CASSYITPGTNYGYTF	TGTGCCAGCAGCTACATTACCCCCGGGACTAACTATGGCTACACCTTC
TRBD1	TRBJ2-2	TRBV11-2	.	CASSPRQGGFAGELFF	TGTGCCAGCAGCCCACGACAGGGCGGCTTCGCCGGGGAGCTGTTTTTT
.	TRBJ1-2	TRBV18	few	CASSSDPGYGYTF	TGTGCCAGCTCATCTGACCCTGGCTATGGCTACACCTTC
.	TRBJ2-7	TRBV6-2/TRBV6-3	many	CASSYQGTYHYEQYF	TGTGCCAGCAGTTACCAGGGGACATACCACTACGAGCAGTACTTC
.	TRBJ2-5	TRBV12-3/TRBV12-4	few	CASSLRVRETQYF	TGTGCCAGCAGTCTCAGGGTAAGGGAGACCCAGTACTTC
.	TRBJ1-6	TRBV6-1	.	CASSRTLPAYNSPLHF	TGTGCCAGCAGTCGTACCTTACCGGCCTATAATTCACCCCTCCACTTT
.	TRBJ1-4	TRBV19	few	CASSYSFSEKLFF	TGTGCCAGTTCATACAGTTTTTCTGAAAAACTGTTTTTT
.	TRBJ2-5	TRBV6-5	.	CASSYSFGTRGETQYF	TGTGCCAGCAGTTACTCGTTTGGCACCCGGGGGGAGACCCAGTACTTC
.	TRBJ2-1	TRBV6-5	few	CASSYGAGKFNEQFF	TGTGCCAGCAGTTACGGCGCGGGGAAATTCAATGAGCAGTTCTTC
.	TRBJ1-2	TRBV5-6	.	CASSSDGPYGYTF	TGTGCCAGCAGCTCTGACGGACCCTATGGCTACACCTTC
.	TRBJ2-4	TRBV5-1	.	CASSLAVAGKNIQYF	TGCGCCAGCAGCTTGGCTGTGGCAGGGAAAAACATTCAGTACTTC
.	TRBJ2-7	TRBV7-9	.	CASSSRSLHDYEQYF	TGTGCCAGCAGCTCTCGTTCCTTACATGACTACGAGCAGTACTTC
.	TRBJ2-4	TRBV28	few	CASSLPGGQNIQYF	TGTGCCAGCAGTCTCCCCGGGGGACAAAACATTCAGTACTTC
.	TRBJ2-3	TRBV3-1	.	CASSQDLYSGDTQYF	TGTGCCAGCAGCCAAGATCTATACAGCGGAGATACGCAGTATTTT
TRBD1	TRBJ1-2	TRBV11-2	many	CASRRTGVNYGYTF	TGTGCCAGCAGAAGAACAGGGGTGAACTATGGCTACACCTTC
.	TRBJ1-2	TRBV21-1	few	CASKLTCRITYGYTF	TGTGCCAGCAAATTAACTTGCCGGATCACCTATGGCTACACCTTC
TRBD2	TRBJ2-5	TRBV7-8	few	CASSVISGGETQYF	TGTGCCAGCAGCGTAATTAGCGGGGGGGAGACCCAGTACTTC
.	TRBJ2-5	TRBV4-1	few	CASSQRQETQYF	TGCGCCAGCAGCCAACGACAAGAGACCCAGTACTTC
.	TRBJ2-1	TRBV12-3/TRBV12-4	.	CASSLPREQSYNEQFF	TGTGCCAGCAGTTTACCCCGTGAGCAGTCCTACAATGAGCAGTTCTTC
TRBD1	TRBJ2-5	TRBV5-6	.	CASSWTGFLETQYF	TGTGCCAGCAGCTGGACAGGTTTTTTAGAGACCCAGTACTTC
TRBD2	TRBJ2-1	TRBV4-1	many	CASSPERGGLYEQFF	TGCGCCAGCAGCCCCGAGCGGGGGGGCCTCTATGAGCAGTTCTTC
TRBD2	TRBJ2-5	TRBV29-1	.	CSVSREGETQYF	TGCAGCGTTTCAAGGGAGGGGGAGACCCAGTACTTC
.	TRBJ2-7	TRBV7-2	many	CASSLPWEIYEQYF	TGTGCCAGCAGCCTCCCCTGGGAGATATACGAGCAGTACTTC
.	TRBJ1-1	TRBV18	few	CASSPSVLRAMNTEAFF	TGTGCCAGCTCACCATCGGTCCTTCGGGCGATGAACACTGAAGCTTTCTTT
TRBD1	TRBJ2-3	TRBV6-5	few	CASSYRGRAQYF	TGTGCCAGCAGTTACAGGGGGCGGGCGCAGTATTTT
.	TRBJ1-1	TRBV12-3/TRBV12-4	.	CASRQTVNTEAFF	TGTGCCAGCAGGCAGACAGTGAACACTGAAGCTTTCTTT
.	TRBJ1-2	TRBV3-1	.	CASSQEHTGNYGYTF	TGTGCCAGCAGCCAAGAACATACAGGGAACTATGGCTACACCTTC
TRBD1	TRBJ1-2	TRBV4-3	few	CASSRETGVHYGYTF	TGCGCCAGCAGCCGTGAGACAGGGGTTCACTATGGCTACACCTTC
.	TRBJ2-3	TRBV10-3	many	CAISEGPTDTQYF	TGTGCCATCAGTGAGGGTCCCACAGATACGCAGTATTTT
.	TRBJ2-3	TRBV11-2	few	CASSLVQGMGLSTDTQYF	TGTGCCAGCAGCTTAGTCCAGGGAATGGGCCTAAGCACAGATACGCAGTATTTT
.	TRBJ2-3	TRBV5-4	few	CASSYRADGDTQYF	TGTGCCAGCAGCTACCGGGCCGACGGGGATACGCAGTATTTT
.	TRBJ1-1	TRBV12-3/TRBV12-4	.	CASSLNSQVTEAFF	TGTGCCAGCAGTTTGAACAGTCAAGTCACTGAAGCTTTCTTT
.	TRBJ2-1	TRBV18	few	CASSPGDHRFF	TGTGCCAGCTCGCCCGGGGATCATCGGTTCTTC
TRBD2	TRBJ2-1	TRBV11-2	few	CASSSARGAGGSYNEQFF	TGTGCCAGCAGCTCCGCCCGAGGAGCGGGGGGGTCCTACAATGAGCAGTTCTTC
TRBD1	TRBJ2-5	TRBV18	few	CASSPDRVQETQYF	TGTGCCAGCTCCCCCGACAGGGTACAAGAGACCCAGTACTTC
.	TRBJ2-1	TRBV7-2	few	CASSLGIRDEQFF	TGTGCCAGCAGCTTAGGTATTAGGGATGAGCAGTTCTTC